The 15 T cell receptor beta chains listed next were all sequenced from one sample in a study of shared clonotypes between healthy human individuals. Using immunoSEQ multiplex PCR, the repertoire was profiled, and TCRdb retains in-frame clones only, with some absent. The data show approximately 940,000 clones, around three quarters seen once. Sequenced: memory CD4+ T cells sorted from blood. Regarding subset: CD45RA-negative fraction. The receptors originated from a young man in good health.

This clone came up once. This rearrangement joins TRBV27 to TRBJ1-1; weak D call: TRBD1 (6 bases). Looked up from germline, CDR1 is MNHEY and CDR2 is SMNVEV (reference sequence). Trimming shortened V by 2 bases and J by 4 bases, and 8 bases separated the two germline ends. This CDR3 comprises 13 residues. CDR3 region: CASSLKGGTEAFF. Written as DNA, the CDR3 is TGTGCCAGCAGTTTAAAGGGGGGCACTGAAGCTTTCTTT.

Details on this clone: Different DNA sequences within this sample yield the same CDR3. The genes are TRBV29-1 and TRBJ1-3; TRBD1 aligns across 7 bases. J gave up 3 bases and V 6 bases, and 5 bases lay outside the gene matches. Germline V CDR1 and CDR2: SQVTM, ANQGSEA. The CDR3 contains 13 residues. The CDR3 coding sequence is TGCAGCGTCCGGGACAGAGATGGAAACACCATATATTTT. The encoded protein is CSVRDRDGNTIYF.

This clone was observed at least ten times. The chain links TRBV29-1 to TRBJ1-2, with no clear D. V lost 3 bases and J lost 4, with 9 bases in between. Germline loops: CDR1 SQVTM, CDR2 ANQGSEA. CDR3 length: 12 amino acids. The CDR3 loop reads CSVDKGVYGYTF. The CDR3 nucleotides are TGCAGCGTTGATAAGGGAGTCTATGGCTACACCTTC.

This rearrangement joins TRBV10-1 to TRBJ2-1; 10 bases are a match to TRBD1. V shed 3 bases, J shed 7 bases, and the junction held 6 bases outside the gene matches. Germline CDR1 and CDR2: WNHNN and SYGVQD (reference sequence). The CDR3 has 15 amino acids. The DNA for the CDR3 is TGCGCCAGCAGTGATTGGGGACAGGGGAGTAATGAGCAGTTCTTC. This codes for CASSDWGQGSNEQFF.

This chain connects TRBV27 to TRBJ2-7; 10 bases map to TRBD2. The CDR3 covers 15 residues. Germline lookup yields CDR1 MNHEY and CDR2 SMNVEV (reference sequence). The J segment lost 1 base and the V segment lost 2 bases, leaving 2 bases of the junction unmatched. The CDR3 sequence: CASSLGLAVSYEQYF. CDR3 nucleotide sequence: TGTGCCAGCAGTTTAGGACTAGCGGTTTCCTACGAGCAGTACTTC.

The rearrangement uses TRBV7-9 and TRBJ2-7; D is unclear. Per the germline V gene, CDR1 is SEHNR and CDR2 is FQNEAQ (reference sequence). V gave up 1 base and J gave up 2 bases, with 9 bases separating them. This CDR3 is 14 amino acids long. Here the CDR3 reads CASSLDVTAYEQYF. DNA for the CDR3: TGTGCCAGCAGCTTAGATGTGACCGCCTACGAGCAGTACTTC.

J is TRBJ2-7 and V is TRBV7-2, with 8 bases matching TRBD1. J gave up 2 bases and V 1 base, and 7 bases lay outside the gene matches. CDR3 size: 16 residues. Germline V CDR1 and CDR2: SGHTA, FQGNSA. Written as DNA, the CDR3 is TGTGCCAGCAGCTTAGGTTCAGGGGGCTTAACCTACGAGCAGTACTTC. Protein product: CASSLGSGGLTYEQYF.

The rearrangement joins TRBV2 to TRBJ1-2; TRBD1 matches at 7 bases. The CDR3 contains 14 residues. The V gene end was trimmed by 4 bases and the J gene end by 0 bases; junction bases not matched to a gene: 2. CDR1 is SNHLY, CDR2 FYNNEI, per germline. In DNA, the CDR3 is TGTGCCAGCAGTGTGGGACAGACTAACTATGGCTACACCTTC. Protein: CASSVGQTNYGYTF. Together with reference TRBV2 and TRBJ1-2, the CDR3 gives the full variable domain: EPEVTQTPSHQVTQMGQEVILRCVPISNHLYFYWYRQILGQKVEFLVSFYNNEISEKSEIFDDQFSVERPDGSNFTLKIRSTKLEDSAMYFCASSVGQTNYGYTFGSGTRLTVV.

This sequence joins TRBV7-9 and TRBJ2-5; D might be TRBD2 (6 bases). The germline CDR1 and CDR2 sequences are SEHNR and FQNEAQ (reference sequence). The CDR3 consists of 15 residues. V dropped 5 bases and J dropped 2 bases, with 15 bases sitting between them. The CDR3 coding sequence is TGTGCCAGCAGCAAAGAGGGGAGGCCGCAAGAGACCCAGTACTTC. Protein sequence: CASSKEGRPQETQYF.

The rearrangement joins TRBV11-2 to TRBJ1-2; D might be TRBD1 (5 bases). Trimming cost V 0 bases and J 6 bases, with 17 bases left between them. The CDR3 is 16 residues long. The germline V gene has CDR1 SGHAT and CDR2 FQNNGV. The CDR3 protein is CASSLDSRGFEDGYTF. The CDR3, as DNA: TGTGCCAGCAGCTTAGATAGTAGGGGTTTTGAGGATGGCTACACCTTC.

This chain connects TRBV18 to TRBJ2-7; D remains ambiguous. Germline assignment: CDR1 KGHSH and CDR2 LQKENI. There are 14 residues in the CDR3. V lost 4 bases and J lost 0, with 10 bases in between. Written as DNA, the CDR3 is TGTGCCAGCTCACATTCGGCCAGCTCCTACGAGCAGTACTTC. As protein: CASSHSASSYEQYF.

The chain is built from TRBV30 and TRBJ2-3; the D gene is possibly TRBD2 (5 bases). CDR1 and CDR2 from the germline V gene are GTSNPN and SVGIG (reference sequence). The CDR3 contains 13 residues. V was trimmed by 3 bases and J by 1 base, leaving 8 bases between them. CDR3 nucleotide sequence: TGTGCCTGGAGGAGGGTTGGCACAGATACGCAGTATTTT. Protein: CAWRRVGTDTQYF.

CDR3 loop: CASSPLGSYSNQPQHF. As DNA, the CDR3 is TGTGCCAGTAGCCCCTTGGGTAGTTATAGCAATCAGCCCCAGCATTTT. This rearrangement joins TRBV19 to TRBJ1-5; no clear D. CDR1 LNHDA and CDR2 SQIVND come from the germline V gene (reference sequence). V lost 6 bases and J 0 bases, leaving 15 bases between the germline ends. The CDR3 spans 16 residues. Based on the CDR3 plus reference TRBV19 and TRBJ1-5, the full variable domain is DGGITQSPKYLFRKEGQNVTLSCEQNLNHDAMYWYRQDPGQGLRLIYYSQIVNDFQKGDIAEGYSVSREKKESFPLTVTSAQKNPTAFYLCASSPLGSYSNQPQHFGDGTRLSIL.

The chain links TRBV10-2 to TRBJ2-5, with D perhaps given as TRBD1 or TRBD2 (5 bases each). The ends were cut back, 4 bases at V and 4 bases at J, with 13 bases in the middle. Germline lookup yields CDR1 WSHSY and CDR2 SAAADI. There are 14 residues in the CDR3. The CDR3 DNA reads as TGCGCCAGCAGTGCCGGGACGAGGGGAGAGACCCAGTACTTC. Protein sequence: CASSAGTRGETQYF.

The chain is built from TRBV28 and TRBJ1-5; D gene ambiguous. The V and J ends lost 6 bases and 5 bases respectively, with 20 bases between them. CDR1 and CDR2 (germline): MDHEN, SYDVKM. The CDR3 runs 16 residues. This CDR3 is CASSQPRWDRDQPQHF. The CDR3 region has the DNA TGTGCCAGCAGCCAACCACGCTGGGATCGCGATCAGCCCCAGCATTTT.